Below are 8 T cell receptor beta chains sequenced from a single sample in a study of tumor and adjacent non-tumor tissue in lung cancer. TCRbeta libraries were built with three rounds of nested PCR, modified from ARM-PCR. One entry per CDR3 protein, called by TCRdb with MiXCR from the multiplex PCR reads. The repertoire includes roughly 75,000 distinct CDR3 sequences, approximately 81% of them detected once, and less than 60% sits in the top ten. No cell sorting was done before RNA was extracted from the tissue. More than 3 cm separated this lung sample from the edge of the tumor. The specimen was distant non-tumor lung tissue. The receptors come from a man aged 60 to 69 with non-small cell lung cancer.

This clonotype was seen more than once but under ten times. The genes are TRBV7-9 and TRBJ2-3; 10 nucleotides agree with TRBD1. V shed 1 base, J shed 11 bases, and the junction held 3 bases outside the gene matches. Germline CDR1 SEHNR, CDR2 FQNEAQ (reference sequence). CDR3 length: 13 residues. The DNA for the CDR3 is TGTGCCAGCAGCTTAGAGGGGACAGGGGAGCAGTATTTT. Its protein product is CASSLEGTGEQYF.

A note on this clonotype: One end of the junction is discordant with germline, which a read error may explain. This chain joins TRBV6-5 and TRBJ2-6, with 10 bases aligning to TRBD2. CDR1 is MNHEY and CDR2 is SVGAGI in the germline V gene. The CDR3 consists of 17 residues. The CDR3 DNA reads TGTGCATGCAGCCTAGCGGGAGCCAGCTCTGGGGCCAACCTCCTGACTTTC. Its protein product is CACSLAGASSGANLLTF.

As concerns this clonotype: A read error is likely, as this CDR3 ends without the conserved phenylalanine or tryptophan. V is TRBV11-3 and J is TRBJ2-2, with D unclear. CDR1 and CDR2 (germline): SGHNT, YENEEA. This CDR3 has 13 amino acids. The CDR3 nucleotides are TGTGCCGGCAGCTCCGACTTTCGCGGGGAGCTGTTTTAT. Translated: CAGSSDFRGELFY.

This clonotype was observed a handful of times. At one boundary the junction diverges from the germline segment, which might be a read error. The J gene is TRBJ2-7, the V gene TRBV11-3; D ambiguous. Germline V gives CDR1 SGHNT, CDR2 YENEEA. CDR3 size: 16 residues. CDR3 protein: CVSSFLTPTLGYEQYF. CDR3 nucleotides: TGTGTCAGCAGCTTCCTTACACCGACTCTCGGGTACGAGCAGTACTTC.

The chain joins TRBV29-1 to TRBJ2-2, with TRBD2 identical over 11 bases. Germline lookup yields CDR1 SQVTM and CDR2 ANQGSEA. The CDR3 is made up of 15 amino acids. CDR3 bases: TGCAACTTGACCTGGACTAGCGGGTTCACCGGGGAGCTGTTTTTT. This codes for CNLTWTSGFTGELFF.

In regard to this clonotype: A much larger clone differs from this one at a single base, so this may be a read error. CDR3 amino acids: CARSLGTSPRNIQYF. The CDR3 bases are TGTGCCAGGAGCTTAGGGACTAGCCCGAGAAACATTCAGTACTTC. The genes are TRBV11-2 and TRBJ2-4, with TRBD2 matching over 9 bases. In germline, CDR1 is SGHAT, CDR2 FQNNGV. The CDR3 is made up of 15 amino acids.

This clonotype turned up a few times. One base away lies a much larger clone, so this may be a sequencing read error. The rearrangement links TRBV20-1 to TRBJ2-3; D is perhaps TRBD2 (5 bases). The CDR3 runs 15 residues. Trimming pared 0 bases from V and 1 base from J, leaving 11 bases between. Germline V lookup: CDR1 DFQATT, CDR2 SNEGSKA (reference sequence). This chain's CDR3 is CSARDQRTCTDTQYF. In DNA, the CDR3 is TGCAGTGCTAGAGATCAGCGGACCTGCACAGATACGCAGTATTTT.

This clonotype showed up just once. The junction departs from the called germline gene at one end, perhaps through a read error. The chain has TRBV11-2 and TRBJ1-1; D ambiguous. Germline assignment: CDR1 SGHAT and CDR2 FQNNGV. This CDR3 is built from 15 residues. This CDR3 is CASSLLSRRDTEAFF. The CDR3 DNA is TGCGCCAGCAGCTTATTGTCCCGGCGGGACACTGAAGCTTTCTTT.